This note documents a single TCR beta chain sequence. The antigen is undetermined. This sample is drawn from a study of OX40 agonist ivuxolimab in advanced cancers. Study information: Of mixed ages from about 20 to 80 and averaging 60 years, the group was roughly 83% male. General observations from the study: Average numbers of expanded clones were greater in CD8+ T cells than in CD4+. In the expanded peripheral T cells, antigen specificity was never determined.

Here immunoSEQ multiplex PCR was the method, and the copy in TCRdb shows in-frame clones only, minus some. This table holds about 83,000 clones, about 90% found once. Per germline, CDR1 SNHLY and CDR2 FYNNEI. V lost 8 bases to trimming and J lost 6 bases, with 14 bases between them. CDR3 length: 13 amino acids. Cycle 7 day 1, cycle 4 day 1, and baseline were the timepoints at which blood was sampled. The sample here was CD4+ or CD8+ T cells sorted from blood, taken in a trial of the OX40 agonist ivuxolimab. The source of this sequence is an adult with an advanced solid tumor such as melanoma, head and neck, liver or kidney cancer. The rearrangement links TRBV2 to TRBJ2-1, with D possibly being TRBD1 (5 bases). The CDR3 loop reads CASFQGSPNEQFF. The CDR3 DNA reads as TGTGCCAGCTTCCAGGGATCCCCCAATGAGCAGTTCTTC.